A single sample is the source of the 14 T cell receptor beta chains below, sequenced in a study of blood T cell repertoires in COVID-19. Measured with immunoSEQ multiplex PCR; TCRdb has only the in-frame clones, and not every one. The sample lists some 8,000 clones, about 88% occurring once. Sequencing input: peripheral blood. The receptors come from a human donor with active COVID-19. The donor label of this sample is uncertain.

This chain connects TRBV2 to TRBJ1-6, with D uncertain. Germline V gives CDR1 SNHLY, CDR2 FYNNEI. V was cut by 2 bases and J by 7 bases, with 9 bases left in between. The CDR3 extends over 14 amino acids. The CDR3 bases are TGTGCCAGCAGTGAACCCAGGAACAATTCACCCCTCCACTTT. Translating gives CASSEPRNNSPLHF.

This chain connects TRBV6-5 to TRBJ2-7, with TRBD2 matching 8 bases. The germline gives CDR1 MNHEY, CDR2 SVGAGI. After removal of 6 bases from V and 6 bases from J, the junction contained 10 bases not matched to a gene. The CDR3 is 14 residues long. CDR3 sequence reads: CASSPTSEALEQYF. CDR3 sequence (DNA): TGTGCCAGCAGCCCGACTAGCGAGGCCCTCGAGCAGTACTTC.

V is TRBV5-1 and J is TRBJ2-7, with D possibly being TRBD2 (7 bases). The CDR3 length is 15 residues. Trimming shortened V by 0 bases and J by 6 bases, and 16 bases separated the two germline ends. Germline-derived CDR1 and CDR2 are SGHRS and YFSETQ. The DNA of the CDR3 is TGCGCCAGCAGCTTGGTGTCCGGCGGGGGCAGCGAGCAGTACTTC. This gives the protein CASSLVSGGGSEQYF.

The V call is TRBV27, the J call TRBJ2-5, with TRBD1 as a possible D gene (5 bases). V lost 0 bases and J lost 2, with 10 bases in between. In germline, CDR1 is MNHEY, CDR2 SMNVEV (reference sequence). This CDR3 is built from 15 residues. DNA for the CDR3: TGTGCCAGCAGTTTATCCTCAGGGCGACAAGAGACCCAGTACTTC. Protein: CASSLSSGRQETQYF.

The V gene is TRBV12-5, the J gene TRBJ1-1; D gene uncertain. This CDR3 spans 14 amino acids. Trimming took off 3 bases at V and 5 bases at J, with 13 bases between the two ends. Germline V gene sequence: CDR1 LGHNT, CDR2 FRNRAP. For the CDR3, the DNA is TGTGCTAGTGGTTTATCCGTGGGCGATACTGAAGCTTTCTTT. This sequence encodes CASGLSVGDTEAFF.

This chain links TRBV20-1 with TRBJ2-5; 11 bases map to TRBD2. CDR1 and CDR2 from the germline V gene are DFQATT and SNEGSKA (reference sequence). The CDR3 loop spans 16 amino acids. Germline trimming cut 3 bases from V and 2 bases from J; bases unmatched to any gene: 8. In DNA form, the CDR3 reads TGCAGTGCTAGTGGAGAACTAGCGGGGGAACAAGAGACCCAGTACTTC. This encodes CSASGELAGEQETQYF.

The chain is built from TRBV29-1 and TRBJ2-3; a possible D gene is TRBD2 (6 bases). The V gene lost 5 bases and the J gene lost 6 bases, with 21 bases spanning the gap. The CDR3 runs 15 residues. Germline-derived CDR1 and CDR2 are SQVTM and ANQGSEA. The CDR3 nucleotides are TGCAGCGTTACACTATTCAGCGCCGGAGGGGATACGCAGTATTTT. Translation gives CSVTLFSAGGDTQYF.

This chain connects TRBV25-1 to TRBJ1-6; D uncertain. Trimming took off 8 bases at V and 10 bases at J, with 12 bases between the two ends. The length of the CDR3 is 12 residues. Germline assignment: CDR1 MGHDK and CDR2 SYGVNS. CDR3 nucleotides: TGTGCCAGCTCCCGGCAGGAATCACCCCTCCACTTT. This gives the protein CASSRQESPLHF.

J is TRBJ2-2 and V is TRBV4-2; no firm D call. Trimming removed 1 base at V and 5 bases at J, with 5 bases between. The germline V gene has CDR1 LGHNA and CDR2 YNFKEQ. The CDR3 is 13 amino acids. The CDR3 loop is CASSQAETGELFF. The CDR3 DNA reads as TGTGCCAGCAGCCAAGCGGAGACCGGGGAGCTGTTTTTT.

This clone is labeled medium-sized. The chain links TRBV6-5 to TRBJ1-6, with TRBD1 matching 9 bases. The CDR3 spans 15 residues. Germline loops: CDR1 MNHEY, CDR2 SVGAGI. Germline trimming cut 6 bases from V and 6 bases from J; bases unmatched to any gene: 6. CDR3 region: CASSRGQGINSPLHF. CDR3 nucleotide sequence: TGTGCCAGCAGCCGCGGACAGGGGATTAATTCACCCCTCCACTTT.

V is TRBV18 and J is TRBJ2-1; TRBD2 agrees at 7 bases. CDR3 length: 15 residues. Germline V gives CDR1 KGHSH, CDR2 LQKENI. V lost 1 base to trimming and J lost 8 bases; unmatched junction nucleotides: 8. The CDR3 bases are TGTGCCAGCTCACCACGTAGCGGCCGGGGGGATGAGCAGTTCTTC. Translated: CASSPRSGRGDEQFF.

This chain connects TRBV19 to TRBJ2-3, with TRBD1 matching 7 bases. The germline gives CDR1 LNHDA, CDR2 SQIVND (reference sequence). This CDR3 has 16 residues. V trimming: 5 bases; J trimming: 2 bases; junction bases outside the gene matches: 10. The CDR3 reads CASSPHDRAHTDTQYF. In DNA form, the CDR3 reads TGTGCCAGTAGTCCCCACGACAGGGCCCACACAGATACGCAGTATTTT.

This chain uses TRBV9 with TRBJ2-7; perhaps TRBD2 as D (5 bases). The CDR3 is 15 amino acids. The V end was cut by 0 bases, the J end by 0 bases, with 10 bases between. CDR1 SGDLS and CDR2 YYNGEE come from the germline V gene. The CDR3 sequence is CASSVAPADSYEQYF. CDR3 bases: TGTGCCAGCAGCGTAGCCCCAGCGGACTCCTACGAGCAGTACTTC.

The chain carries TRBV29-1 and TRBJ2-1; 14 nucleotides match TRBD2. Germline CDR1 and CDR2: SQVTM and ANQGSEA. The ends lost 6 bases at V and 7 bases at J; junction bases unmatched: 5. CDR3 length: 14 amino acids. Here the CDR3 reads CSVGTSGSGNEQFF. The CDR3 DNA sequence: TGCAGCGTGGGGACTAGCGGGAGCGGGAATGAGCAGTTCTTC.